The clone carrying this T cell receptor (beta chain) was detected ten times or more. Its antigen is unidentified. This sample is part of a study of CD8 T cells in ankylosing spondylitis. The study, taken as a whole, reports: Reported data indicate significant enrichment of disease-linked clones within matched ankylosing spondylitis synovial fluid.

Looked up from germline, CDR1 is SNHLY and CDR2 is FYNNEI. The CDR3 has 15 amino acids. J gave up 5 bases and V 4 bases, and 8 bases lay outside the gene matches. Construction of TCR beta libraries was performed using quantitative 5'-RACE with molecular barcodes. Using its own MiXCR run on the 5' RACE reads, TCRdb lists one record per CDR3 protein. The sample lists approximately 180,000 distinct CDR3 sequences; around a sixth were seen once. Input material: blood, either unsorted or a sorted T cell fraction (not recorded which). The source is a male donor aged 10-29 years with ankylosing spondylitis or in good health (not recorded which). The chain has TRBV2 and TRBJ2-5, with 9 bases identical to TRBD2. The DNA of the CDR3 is TGTGCCAGCAGTGGAGCGGGGGGATCGATGGAGACCCAGTACTTC. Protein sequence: CASSGAGGSMETQYF.